One and the same sample provided the 22 T cell receptor beta chains below, sequenced in a study of CD8+ T cells in alopecia areata. Once RNA had been extracted, it was reverse transcribed into cDNA to act as the sequencing template. Sequenced by immunoSEQ multiplex PCR; TCRdb stores in-frame clones only, minus some. Of about 150,000 clones listed, 50% to 65% are singletons. As to treatment: oral pan-JAK inhibitor, 5-10 mg twice daily. The sequenced sample was CD8+ T cells sorted from blood, obtained at week 4, from a patient treated with tofacitinib. The receptors here all came from a human donor with alopecia areata.

The V call is TRBV4-1, the J call TRBJ1-2; 8 bases line up with TRBD1. Trimming cost V 8 bases and J 6 bases; bases outside gene matches: 8. Per germline, CDR1 MGHRA and CDR2 YSYEKL. The CDR3 runs 13 residues. The CDR3 region is CASALDRGDGYTF. CDR3 nucleotides: TGCGCCAGCGCCCTTGACAGGGGAGATGGCTACACCTTC.

This clone was seen just once. The genes are TRBV6-6 and TRBJ2-3; D is undetermined. CDR3 size: 14 residues. V lost 7 bases to trimming and J lost 2 bases, with 13 bases between them. CDR1 MNHNY and CDR2 SVGAGI come from the germline V gene (reference sequence). The DNA of the CDR3 is TGTGCCAGCATCGACGGGCGGTACACAGATACGCAGTATTTT. This gives the protein CASIDGRYTDTQYF.

This rearrangement joins TRBV5-4 to TRBJ2-2; D is tentatively TRBD1 or TRBD2 (5 bases each). The CDR3 is 15 amino acids. Between the trimmed V and J ends, which lost 0 bases and 2 bases, there was a span of 8 bases. Germline V lookup: CDR1 SGHNT, CDR2 YYREEE (reference sequence). CDR3 DNA sequence: TGTGCCAGCAGCTTGGGAGGGGACAACACCGGGGAGCTGTTTTTT. It specifies CASSLGGDNTGELFF.

This clone was counted a few times. The chain couples TRBV14 to TRBJ1-1, with a tentative D call TRBD1 (5 bases). The CDR3 runs 15 residues. The germline gives CDR1 SGHDN, CDR2 FVKESK. V was trimmed by 5 bases and J by 1 base, leaving 14 bases between them. CDR3 sequence (DNA): TGTGCCAGCAGCTGGATGGGCGGGGCGAACACTGAAGCTTTCTTT. As protein: CASSWMGGANTEAFF. Based on the CDR3 plus reference TRBV14 and TRBJ1-1, the full variable domain is EAGVTQFPSHSVIEKGQTVTLRCDPISGHDNLYWYRRVMGKEIKFLLHFVKESKQDESGMPNNRFLAERTGGTYSTLKVQPAELEDSGVYFCASSWMGGANTEAFFGQGTRLTVV.

The chain employs TRBV7-9 and TRBJ2-5; D is uncertain. The germline V and J ends were trimmed by 6 bases and 5 bases, with 10 bases remaining between them. CDR1 is SEHNR, CDR2 FQNEAQ, per germline (reference sequence). This CDR3 has 12 residues. The CDR3 region has the DNA TGTGCCAGCAGTATCAATAGGGAGACCCAGTACTTC. This gives the protein CASSINRETQYF.

The V gene is TRBV30, the J gene TRBJ2-2; a weak D match, TRBD2 (5 bases). The CDR3 covers 13 residues. CDR1 and CDR2 from the germline V gene are GTSNPN and SVGIG (reference sequence). The V and J ends lost 0 bases and 6 bases respectively, with 8 bases between them. DNA of the CDR3: TGTGCCTGGAGTGTCGGAGGTTCCGGGGAGCTGTTTTTT. This encodes CAWSVGGSGELFF.

The chain combines TRBV27 with TRBJ1-1; the D is unclear. The CDR3 is made up of 14 amino acids. The V gene's germline CDR1 is MNHEY and CDR2 SMNVEV (reference sequence). Deletions cut 2 bases from V and 1 base from J, with 8 bases between. This CDR3 reads CASSLQRSNTEAFF. The CDR3 DNA is TGTGCCAGCAGTTTACAACGATCGAACACTGAAGCTTTCTTT.

In this sample, this clone turned up a few times. V usage is TRBV18 and J usage is TRBJ1-3; D not resolved. Germline V lookup: CDR1 KGHSH, CDR2 LQKENI. Trimming removed 3 bases at V and 3 bases at J, with 3 bases between. The CDR3 covers 12 residues. The CDR3 DNA reads as TGTGCCAGCTCACCTCATGGAAACACCATATATTTT. It yields the protein CASSPHGNTIYF.

The CDR3 reads CASSIGGQGHEQYF. CDR3 nucleotides: TGTGCCAGTAGTATCGGGGGACAGGGCCACGAGCAGTACTTC. J is TRBJ2-7 and V is TRBV19; 9 nucleotides align to TRBD1. With 3 bases clipped from V and 5 bases from J, the junction kept 5 bases outside the gene matches. Germline assignment: CDR1 LNHDA and CDR2 SQIVND (reference sequence). CDR3 length equals 14 residues.

The rearrangement joins TRBV4-2 to TRBJ1-2, with D tentatively TRBD1 (6 bases). The germline CDR1 and CDR2 sequences are LGHNA and YNFKEQ. The CDR3 is 17 residues long. The V and J ends lost 1 base and 4 bases respectively, with 19 bases between them. CDR3 region: CASSQVQGHPGAYGYTF. The CDR3 bases are TGTGCCAGCAGCCAAGTCCAGGGACACCCCGGCGCCTATGGCTACACCTTC.

The chain is built from TRBV29-1 and TRBJ2-3; D tentatively reads TRBD1 or TRBD2 (5 bases each). V was pared by 5 bases and J by 0 bases, with 9 bases between. The CDR3 consists of 13 residues. Germline V gene sequence: CDR1 SQVTM, CDR2 ANQGSEA. CDR3 coding DNA: TGCAGCGTTATGGGGGATAGCACAGATACGCAGTATTTT. Translated: CSVMGDSTDTQYF.

The J gene is TRBJ1-2, the V gene TRBV5-1; no clear D. The CDR3 totals 14 residues. Trimming took off 3 bases at V and 4 bases at J, with 13 bases between the two ends. In germline, CDR1 is SGHRS, CDR2 YFSETQ. The CDR3, as DNA: TGCGCCAGCAGCTCAACTCTGGGGTTCTATGGCTACACCTTC. Translating gives CASSSTLGFYGYTF.

The chain has TRBV7-6 and TRBJ2-6; D ambiguous. The V gene's germline CDR1 is SGHVS and CDR2 FNYEAQ. Trimming stripped 0 bases from V and 0 bases from J, with 12 bases between. The CDR3 is 18 residues long. The DNA of the CDR3 is TGTGCCAGCAGCTTAGCCCCGCCCCCCTACTCTGGGGCCAACGTCCTGACTTTC. Translated, it gives CASSLAPPPYSGANVLTF.

The J gene is TRBJ1-1, the V gene TRBV5-4; D gene unclear. Trimming removed 5 bases at V and 8 bases at J, with 10 bases between. The length of the CDR3 is 11 residues. Germline values: CDR1 SGHNT, CDR2 YYREEE (reference sequence). The CDR3 is CASSSGLEAFF. For the CDR3, the DNA is TGTGCCAGCAGTTCCGGTCTCGAAGCTTTCTTT. Supplemented by reference TRBV5-4 and TRBJ1-1, the full variable domain reads ETGVTQSPTHLIKTRGQQVTLRCSSQSGHNTVSWYQQALGQGPQFIFQYYREEENGRGNFPPRFSGLQFPNYSSELNVNALELDDSALYLCASSSGLEAFFGQGTRLTVV.

This clone was counted only a few times. With a far larger clone one base away, a read error is the likely cause. The same CDR3 can be traced to other DNA sequences in this sample. The V and J genes are TRBV6-5 and TRBJ2-3, with 11 nucleotides matching TRBD1. Per the germline V gene, CDR1 is MNHEY and CDR2 is SVGAGI. This CDR3 spans 14 amino acids. With 5 bases clipped from V and 4 bases from J, the junction kept 2 bases outside the gene matches. This chain's CDR3 is CASSEGQGADTQYF. The CDR3 DNA is TGTGCCAGCAGTGAGGGACAGGGGGCAGATACGCAGTATTTT.

The V and J genes are TRBV9 and TRBJ2-1; 8 bases line up with TRBD1. The CDR3 is 15 amino acids. Germline V lookup: CDR1 SGDLS, CDR2 YYNGEE. Trimming cost V 2 bases and J 7 bases; bases outside gene matches: 8. This CDR3 reads CASSVRTGKKNEQFF. The CDR3 nucleotides read TGTGCCAGCAGCGTCCGGACAGGGAAGAAAAATGAGCAGTTCTTC.

This chain uses TRBV5-4 with TRBJ2-3; D not resolved. Germline V gene sequence: CDR1 SGHNT, CDR2 YYREEE (reference sequence). Trimming removed 6 bases from V and 2 bases from J, with 16 bases in between. This CDR3 is 15 amino acids long. The CDR3 DNA is TGTGCCAGCACCCCCGAGGTGGGTTACACAGATACGCAGTATTTT. Translating gives CASTPEVGYTDTQYF.

The chain has TRBV6-6 and TRBJ2-7; D is ambiguous. The CDR3 length is 13 residues. CDR1 and CDR2 from the germline V gene are MNHNY and SVGAGI (reference sequence). Trimming took off 0 bases at V and 6 bases at J, with 9 bases between the two ends. This chain's CDR3 is CASSYSNLFEQYF. CDR3 sequence (DNA): TGTGCCAGCAGTTACTCGAACCTCTTCGAGCAGTACTTC.

This clone came up a few times. This chain's CDR3 is CASSHGTGGGQNEKLFF. In DNA form, the CDR3 reads TGTGCCAGCAGCCACGGGACAGGTGGCGGACAGAATGAAAAACTGTTTTTT. The chain is built from TRBV4-2 and TRBJ1-4, with 8 bases matching TRBD1. The CDR3 contains 17 residues. Trimming cost V 3 bases and J 5 bases; bases outside gene matches: 11. Germline loops: CDR1 LGHNA, CDR2 YNFKEQ.

The J gene is TRBJ2-1, the V gene TRBV30, with TRBD1 matching over 8 bases. Trimming took 5 bases from V and 3 from J; bases not matched to a gene: 6. This CDR3 comprises 14 residues. Germline-derived CDR1 and CDR2 are GTSNPN and SVGIG (reference sequence). The CDR3 DNA reads as TGTGCCTGGTTACCGGGACAGGACTACAATGAGCAGTTCTTC. Translation gives CAWLPGQDYNEQFF.

The rearrangement uses TRBV30 and TRBJ2-7; D unclear. The V gene lost 4 bases and the J gene lost 2 bases, with 9 bases spanning the gap. This CDR3 spans 12 amino acids. Germline CDR1 reads GTSNPN; CDR2 reads SVGIG (reference sequence). CDR3: CAWKGTTYEQYF. In DNA form, the CDR3 reads TGTGCCTGGAAAGGAACAACCTACGAGCAGTACTTC.

This chain links TRBV6-6 with TRBJ1-5; D perhaps matches TRBD1 (5 bases). The CDR3 has 16 amino acids. Between the trimmed V and J ends, which lost 1 base and 2 bases, there was a span of 12 bases. The germline gives CDR1 MNHNY, CDR2 SVGAGI (reference sequence). CDR3 amino acids: CASSYWGREGNQPQHF. CDR3 DNA: TGTGCCAGCAGTTACTGGGGCAGGGAGGGCAATCAGCCCCAGCATTTT.